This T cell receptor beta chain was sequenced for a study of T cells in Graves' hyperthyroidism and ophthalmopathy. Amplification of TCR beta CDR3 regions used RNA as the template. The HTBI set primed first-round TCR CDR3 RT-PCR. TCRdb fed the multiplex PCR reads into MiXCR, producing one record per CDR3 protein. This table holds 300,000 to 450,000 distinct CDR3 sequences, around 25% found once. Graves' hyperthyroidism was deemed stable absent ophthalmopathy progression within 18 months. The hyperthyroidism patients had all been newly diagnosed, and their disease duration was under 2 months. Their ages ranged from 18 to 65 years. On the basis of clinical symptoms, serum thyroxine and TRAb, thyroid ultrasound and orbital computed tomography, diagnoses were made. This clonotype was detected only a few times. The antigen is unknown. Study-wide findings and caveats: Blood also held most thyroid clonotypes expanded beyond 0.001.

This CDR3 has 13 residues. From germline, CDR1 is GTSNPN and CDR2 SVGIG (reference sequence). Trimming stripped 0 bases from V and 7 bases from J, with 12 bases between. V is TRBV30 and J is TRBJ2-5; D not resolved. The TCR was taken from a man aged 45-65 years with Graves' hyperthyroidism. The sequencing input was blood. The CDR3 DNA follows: TGTGCCTGGAGTGTACAAGCGTCCGTGACCCAGTACTTC. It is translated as CAWSVQASVTQYF.